The rows below give T cell receptor beta chains drawn from one sample of a study of blood T cell repertoires in COVID-19. Method: immunoSEQ multiplex PCR; TCRdb's copy keeps in-frame clones and lacks some. The profile covers about 58,000 clones, with around 85% appearing a single time and 16% taken by the ten largest. The source material was peripheral blood. Receptors originate from a human donor in a cohort sampled during active COVID-19. CDR3s include the opening cysteine and the closing phenylalanine or tryptophan. Fields, in order: J gene, V gene, clone size, CDR3 protein. The size entry is marked missing in some rows and otherwise reads once, few, many or a size class.

>TRBJ1-5|TRBV5-1|NA
CASSLETGDYQPQHF
>TRBJ2-1|TRBV29-1|NA
CSVLTGTSGRSYNEQFF
>TRBJ2-3|TRBV15|NA
CATSRDRKSGAGESDTQYF
>TRBJ1-6|TRBV4-1|NA
CASSPFSYNSPLHF
>TRBJ2-7|TRBV7-6|NA
CASSSGTGSPLGDKDEQYF
>TRBJ2-3|TRBV5-6|once
CASSKSGGGTDTQYF
>TRBJ1-5|TRBV6-5|NA
CASRTAGQPQHF
>TRBJ1-2|TRBV19|few
CASSIEENYGYTF
>TRBJ2-7|TRBV6-5|once
CASSRETYEQYF
>TRBJ1-1|TRBV18|NA
CATSQTGTEAFF
>TRBJ2-1|TRBV19|NA
CASSMGADNEQFF
>TRBJ1-3|TRBV29-1|NA
CSGTVSSGNTIYF
>TRBJ2-3|TRBV4-1|NA
CASSQVWAEGGTDTQYF
>TRBJ2-1|TRBV6-6|once
CASSDSGTGVYNEQFF
>TRBJ2-1|TRBV7-2|NA
CASSLARGNEQFF
>TRBJ1-1|TRBV29-1|once
CSVGQTGGNTEAFF
>TRBJ1-1|TRBV5-4|NA
CASSPRDRAYTEAFF
>TRBJ1-1|TRBV14|NA
CASSLRESRWKNTEAFF
>TRBJ2-7|TRBV11-2|NA
CASSDGTSVYEQYF
>TRBJ2-3|TRBV9|NA
CASSAGGGAGRTDTQYF
>TRBJ2-3|TRBV7-9|NA
CASSFTGTVSTDTQYF
>TRBJ1-2|TRBV6-4|NA
CASSRDRDSYTF
>TRBJ2-3|TRBV19|NA
CASSIRGNTQYF
>TRBJ1-2|TRBV5-1|NA
CASSLRGRDYGYTF
>TRBJ1-5|TRBV7-8|NA
CASSHDRDQPQHF